The 5 T cell receptor beta chains reported below all come from one sample, sequenced in a study of T-cell memory formation after mild COVID-19. From the 5' RACE reads, TCRdb called clonotypes with MiXCR, one entry per CDR3 protein. Here the sample spans under 450,000 distinct CDR3 sequences, 20% to 25% being singletons. Sequenced sample: PBMCs or a T cell subset sorted from them (not recorded which). The receptor set was obtained from a man younger than 30 who had mild COVID-19 (a few samples of this study predate the infection). Cell type and time point are not known.

V usage is TRBV4-3 and J usage is TRBJ2-3, with TRBD2 matching over 12 bases. This CDR3 spans 18 amino acids. Germline V lookup: CDR1 LGHNA, CDR2 YSLEER. J was trimmed by 3 bases and V by 2 bases; bases with no gene match: 9. The DNA of the CDR3 is TGCGCCAGCAGCCAATCCTCGATACTAGCGGGGGGTACAGATACGCAGTATTTT. Translation gives CASSQSSILAGGTDTQYF.

The gene calls are TRBV7-2 and TRBJ2-1, with D perhaps being TRBD1 or TRBD2 (5 bases each). Germline CDR1 is SGHTA and CDR2 is FQGNSA. The CDR3 runs 14 residues. V gave up 3 bases and J gave up 5 bases, with 11 bases separating them. DNA for the CDR3: TGTGCCAGCAGCTTCCGGGACCTTCACAATGAGCAGTTCTTC. Protein product: CASSFRDLHNEQFF. Based on the CDR3 plus reference TRBV7-2 and TRBJ2-1, the full variable domain is GAGVSQSPSNKVTEKGKDVELRCDPISGHTALYWYRQSLGQGLEFLIYFQGNSAPDKSGLPSDRFSAERTGGSVSTLTIQRTQQEDSAVYLCASSFRDLHNEQFFGPGTRLTVL.

This clonotype was seen a few times. V is TRBV4-1 and J is TRBJ1-1; D is unresolved. The CDR3 is 17 amino acids. Germline V gene data show CDR1 as MGHRA and CDR2 as YSYEKL. The V end lost 0 bases, the J end lost 0 bases, and 14 bases lay between the germline ends. CDR3 region: CASSQDPNSDMNTEAFF. CDR3 DNA: TGCGCCAGCAGCCAAGATCCGAACAGCGATATGAACACTGAAGCTTTCTTT.

This clonotype was recorded a few times. This chain uses TRBV7-9 with TRBJ1-4; tentatively, D is TRBD1 (5 bases). The ends were cut back, 7 bases at V and 5 bases at J, with 8 bases in the middle. Looked up from germline, CDR1 is SEHNR and CDR2 is FQNEAQ (reference sequence). The CDR3 spans 12 residues. The CDR3 DNA reads TGTGCCAGCAACAGGTGGAATGAAAAACTGTTTTTT. It is translated as CASNRWNEKLFF.

This clonotype was counted a few times. The chain has TRBV7-6 and TRBJ2-7; 10 nucleotides agree with TRBD2. Germline V gives CDR1 SGHVS, CDR2 FNYEAQ. There are 13 residues in the CDR3. J was trimmed by 2 bases and V by 7 bases; bases with no gene match: 2. The CDR3 loop reads CASKSGGAYEQYF. CDR3 coding DNA: TGTGCCAGCAAGAGCGGGGGGGCCTACGAGCAGTACTTC. The variable domain in full, with the rest retrieved from reference TRBV7-6 and TRBJ2-7, is GAGVSQSPRYKVTKRGQDVALRCDPISGHVSLYWYRQALGQGPEFLTYFNYEAQQDKSGLPNDRFSAERPEGSISTLTIQRTEQRDSAMYRCASKSGGAYEQYFGPGTRLTVT.